The 18 T cell receptor beta chains listed next were all sequenced from one sample in a study of beta chain features in type 1 diabetes. The entirety of the isolated RNA underwent reverse transcription, so expressed TCRB transcripts were sequenced. This table comes from immunoSEQ multiplex PCR, and its TCRdb copy is limited to in-frame clones, with some not included. The table includes fewer than 350,000 clones, roughly 21% detected once. The sequenced sample consisted of naive CD4+ T cells from blood. Receptor source: a woman between 18 and 30 years old in good health.

This clone was found a few times. CDR3 nucleotides: TGTGCCAGCAGCTTTATGACAGCGGGGGGGACCGGGGAGCTGTTTTTT. It is translated as CASSFMTAGGTGELFF. V gene TRBV11-2 combines with J gene TRBJ2-2, with TRBD2 identical over 10 bases. Germline-derived CDR1 and CDR2 are SGHAT and FQNNGV. CDR3 size: 16 residues. V lost 3 bases to trimming and J lost 5 bases; unmatched junction nucleotides: 6.

This clone was picked up a small number of times. The chain links TRBV19 to TRBJ1-1; maybe TRBD1 (6 bases). Germline V gives CDR1 LNHDA, CDR2 SQIVND (reference sequence). V lost 10 bases and J 1 base, leaving 25 bases between the germline ends. The CDR3 contains 17 residues. The CDR3, as DNA: TGTGCCACCCCGGCCGAGGGGGGGGCCGCAGAGAACACTGAAGCTTTCTTT. Amino acids: CATPAEGGAAENTEAFF. Using reference TRBV19 and TRBJ1-1 for the parts outside the CDR3, the full variable domain is DGGITQSPKYLFRKEGQNVTLSCEQNLNHDAMYWYRQDPGQGLRLIYYSQIVNDFQKGDIAEGYSVSREKKESFPLTVTSAQKNPTAFYLCATPAEGGAAENTEAFFGQGTRLTVV.

Note on this clone: Other DNA sequences in the same sample also yield this CDR3. The chain joins TRBV30 to TRBJ2-5; a possible D gene is TRBD1 (5 bases). V was cut by 0 bases and J by 3 bases, with 8 bases left in between. CDR1 is GTSNPN, CDR2 SVGIG, per germline (reference sequence). This CDR3 comprises 13 residues. The CDR3 protein is CAWSVQGEETQYF. DNA of the CDR3: TGTGCCTGGAGTGTGCAGGGTGAAGAGACCCAGTACTTC.

The chain has TRBV7-9 and TRBJ2-5; D might be TRBD1 (6 bases). The CDR3 contains 15 residues. The germline gives CDR1 SEHNR, CDR2 FQNEAQ (reference sequence). Trimming left V 2 bases short and J 2 bases short, with 12 bases between. DNA of the CDR3: TGTGCCAGCAGCTTAAGACAGGCGGTTCAAGAGACCCAGTACTTC. Translated, it gives CASSLRQAVQETQYF.

There are a few counts of this clone. The chain couples TRBV19 to TRBJ2-3; D gene unclear. The V end lost 5 bases, the J end lost 1 base, and 7 bases lay between the germline ends. The CDR3 is made up of 13 amino acids. Germline V lookup: CDR1 LNHDA, CDR2 SQIVND (reference sequence). For the CDR3, the DNA is TGTGCCAGTAGTGGGCAGCGCACAGATACGCAGTATTTT. Its translation: CASSGQRTDTQYF.

The chain has TRBV6-1 and TRBJ2-7; 7 nucleotides agree with TRBD1. This CDR3 comprises 13 residues. The germline CDR1 and CDR2 sequences are MNHNS and SASEGT. V lost 6 bases to trimming and J lost 1 base; unmatched junction nucleotides: 3. CDR3 protein: CASSPGQSYEQYF. For the CDR3, the DNA is TGTGCCAGCAGCCCGGGACAGTCCTACGAGCAGTACTTC.

This clone was seen more than once but under ten times. The CDR3 sequence is CASSFGGGRNIQYF. CDR3 bases: TGTGCCAGCAGCTTCGGGGGAGGAAGAAACATTCAGTACTTC. The rearrangement uses TRBV7-2 and TRBJ2-4; possible D gene TRBD2, 6 bases. The germline gives CDR1 SGHTA, CDR2 FQGNSA. V was shortened by 3 bases and J by 6 bases, with 12 bases between the two germline ends. CDR3 length equals 14 residues.

This chain connects TRBV5-4 to TRBJ2-7; D perhaps matches TRBD1 (6 bases). Trimming cost V 0 bases and J 0 bases, with 10 bases left between them. Germline loops: CDR1 SGHNT, CDR2 YYREEE (reference sequence). The CDR3 has 15 amino acids. The CDR3 nucleotides read TGTGCCAGCAGCTTGGATACAGGGAGCTCCTACGAGCAGTACTTC. Translation gives CASSLDTGSSYEQYF.

The sample holds a few counts of this clone. V is TRBV30 and J is TRBJ2-5; possibly TRBD2 for D (7 bases). Germline V lookup: CDR1 GTSNPN, CDR2 SVGIG (reference sequence). This CDR3 has 17 amino acids. The V and J ends lost 0 bases and 4 bases respectively, with 21 bases between them. The CDR3 sequence: CAWSVLGRGGAGETQYF. The DNA for the CDR3 is TGTGCCTGGAGTGTACTCGGGCGAGGGGGGGCCGGAGAGACCCAGTACTTC.

In the case of this clone: Germline is not matched at one junction end, which may reflect a read error. The V gene is TRBV7-7, the J gene TRBJ2-1, with unresolved D. This CDR3 has 15 residues. Germline CDR1 reads SSHAT; CDR2 reads FNYEAQ (reference sequence). The CDR3 loop is CASSLGVVRYNEQFF. CDR3 sequence (DNA): TGTGCTAGCAGCTTAGGAGTGGTACGGTACAATGAGCAGTTCTTC.

The chain couples TRBV7-6 to TRBJ2-5; D gene unclear. The V and J ends lost 1 base and 2 bases respectively, with 11 bases between them. CDR3 length: 15 amino acids. Germline CDR1 SGHVS, CDR2 FNYEAQ. CDR3 region: CASSLGLTRQETQYF. CDR3 nucleotide sequence: TGTGCCAGCAGCTTAGGGTTAACGAGACAAGAGACCCAGTACTTC.

This clone was recorded a few times. This chain links TRBV11-3 with TRBJ1-5; D is unresolved. Trimming removed 0 bases at V and 5 bases at J, with 5 bases between. The CDR3 is 13 residues long. The germline gives CDR1 SGHNT, CDR2 YENEEA. The CDR3 here is CASSLEADQPQHF. The CDR3 DNA sequence: TGTGCCAGCAGCTTAGAGGCGGATCAGCCCCAGCATTTT.

The V and J genes are TRBV6-5 and TRBJ2-1; D is unresolved. CDR1 and CDR2 from the germline V gene are MNHEY and SVGAGI. CDR3 length: 11 amino acids. V gave up 4 bases and J gave up 9 bases, with 7 bases separating them. The CDR3: CASSLATEQFF. The DNA of the CDR3 is TGTGCCAGCAGTTTGGCAACTGAGCAGTTCTTC.

As for this clone: An end of the junction does not agree with germline; a read error may underlie this. The chain uses TRBV29-1 and TRBJ2-2; TRBD1 aligns across 9 bases. CDR3 length equals 15 residues. Germline values: CDR1 SQVTM, CDR2 ANQGSEA. CDR3: CSVQDRGVNTGELFF. The CDR3 DNA reads as TGCAGCGTTCAAGACAGGGGGGTAAACACCGGGGAGCTGTTTTTT.

This sequence joins TRBV7-8 and TRBJ2-7, with 7 bases lining up with TRBD1. Trimming cost V 5 bases and J 4 bases; bases outside gene matches: 8. Germline CDR1 and CDR2: SGHVS and FQNEAQ. This CDR3 comprises 14 residues. The CDR3 is CASSAGTELYEQYF. As DNA, the CDR3 is TGTGCCAGCAGCGCCGGGACAGAGTTGTACGAGCAGTACTTC.

This chain uses TRBV7-2 with TRBJ2-5; D possibly corresponds to TRBD1 (7 bases). The V gene's germline CDR1 is SGHTA and CDR2 FQGNSA. The CDR3 is 15 amino acids. V dropped 0 bases and J dropped 9 bases, with 17 bases sitting between them. The CDR3 DNA reads TGTGCCAGCAGCTTAGCGCGACTAGAGGGGGCGGCCCAGTACTTC. Amino acid sequence: CASSLARLEGAAQYF.

V gene TRBV7-3 combines with J gene TRBJ1-1, with unresolved D. The CDR3 covers 13 residues. Germline V gene sequence: CDR1 SGHTA, CDR2 FQGTGA. The V gene lost 4 bases and the J gene lost 1 base, with 7 bases spanning the gap. CDR3: CASSSYRNTEAFF. Written as DNA, the CDR3 is TGTGCCAGCAGCTCTTACAGGAACACTGAAGCTTTCTTT.

Here the CDR3 DNA reads TGTGCCACCAGCAGAGGTCTGCAGGGTTCCGCTGAAGCTTTCTTT. Translated, it gives CATSRGLQGSAEAFF. J is TRBJ1-1 and V is TRBV15; maybe TRBD1 (5 bases). The germline CDR1 and CDR2 sequences are LNHNV and YYDKDF (reference sequence). The V and J ends lost 1 base and 6 bases respectively, with 15 bases between them. The CDR3 loop spans 15 amino acids.